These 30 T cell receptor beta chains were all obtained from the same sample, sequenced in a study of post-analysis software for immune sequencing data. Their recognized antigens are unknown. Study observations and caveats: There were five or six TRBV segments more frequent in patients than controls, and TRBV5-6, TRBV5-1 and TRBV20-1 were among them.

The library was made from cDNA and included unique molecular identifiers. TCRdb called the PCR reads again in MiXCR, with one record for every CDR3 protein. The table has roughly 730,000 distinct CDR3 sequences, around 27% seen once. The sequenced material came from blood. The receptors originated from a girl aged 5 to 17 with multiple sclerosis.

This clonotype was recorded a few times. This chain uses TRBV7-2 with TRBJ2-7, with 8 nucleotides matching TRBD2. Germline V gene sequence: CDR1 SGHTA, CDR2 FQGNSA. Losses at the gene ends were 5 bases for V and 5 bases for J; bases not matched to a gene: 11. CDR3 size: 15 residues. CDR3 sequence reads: CASSPKLAGKDEQYF. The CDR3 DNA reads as TGTGCCAGCAGCCCCAAGTTAGCGGGAAAGGACGAGCAGTACTTC.

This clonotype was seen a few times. This chain's CDR3 is CSVFNGEERAQYF. The CDR3 DNA follows: TGCAGCGTATTCAATGGGGAAGAGAGGGCCCAGTACTTC. The chain uses TRBV29-1 and TRBJ2-5; D perhaps matches TRBD2 (5 bases). The CDR3 loop spans 13 amino acids. V lost 6 bases and J lost 9, with 20 bases in between. Per the germline V gene, CDR1 is SQVTM and CDR2 is ANQGSEA. The full variable domain, rest sourced from reference TRBV29-1 and TRBJ2-5, is SAVISQKPSRDICQRGTSLTIQCQVDSQVTMMFWYRQQPGQSLTLIATANQGSEATYESGFVIDKFPISRPNLTFSTLTVSNMSPEDSSIYLCSVFNGEERAQYFGPGTRLLVL.

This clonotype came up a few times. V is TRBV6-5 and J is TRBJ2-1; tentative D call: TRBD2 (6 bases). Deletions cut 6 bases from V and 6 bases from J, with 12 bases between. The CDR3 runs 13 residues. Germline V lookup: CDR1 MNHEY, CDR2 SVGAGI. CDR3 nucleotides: TGTGCCAGCAGCGAGACTAGGTCCAATGAGCAGTTCTTC. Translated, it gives CASSETRSNEQFF.

The CDR3 bases are TGTGCCAGCCGGTTCGGGGAGGGTAACACCGGGGAGCTGTTTTTT. As protein: CASRFGEGNTGELFF. This chain connects TRBV25-1 to TRBJ2-2; TRBD2 matches 7 bases. Per germline, CDR1 MGHDK and CDR2 SYGVNS. The trim removed 8 bases at V and 2 bases at J, leaving 8 bases unmatched. This CDR3 spans 15 amino acids.

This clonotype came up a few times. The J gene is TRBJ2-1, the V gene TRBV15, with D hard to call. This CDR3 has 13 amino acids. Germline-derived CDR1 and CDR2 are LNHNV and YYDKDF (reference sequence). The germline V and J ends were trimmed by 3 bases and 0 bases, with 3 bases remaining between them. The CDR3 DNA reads TGTGCCACCAGCAGTAGCTCCTACAATGAGCAGTTCTTC. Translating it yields CATSSSSYNEQFF.

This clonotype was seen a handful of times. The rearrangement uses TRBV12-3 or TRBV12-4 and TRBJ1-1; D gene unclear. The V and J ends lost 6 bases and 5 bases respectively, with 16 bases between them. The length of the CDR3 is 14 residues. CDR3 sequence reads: CASSRAVSGTEAFF. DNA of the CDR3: TGTGCCAGCAGCCGCGCTGTGTCGGGTACTGAAGCTTTCTTT.

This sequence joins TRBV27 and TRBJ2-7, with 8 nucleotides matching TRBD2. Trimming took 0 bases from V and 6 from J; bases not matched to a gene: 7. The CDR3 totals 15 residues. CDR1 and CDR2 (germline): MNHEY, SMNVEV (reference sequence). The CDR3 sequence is CASSLSGGGLGEQYF. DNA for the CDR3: TGTGCCAGCAGTTTATCGGGCGGGGGGCTCGGCGAGCAGTACTTC.

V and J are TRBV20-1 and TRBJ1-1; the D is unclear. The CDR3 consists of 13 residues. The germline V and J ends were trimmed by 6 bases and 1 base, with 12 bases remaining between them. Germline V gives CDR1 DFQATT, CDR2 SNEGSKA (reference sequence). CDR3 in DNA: TGCAGTGCAGAATGGGAGCAGAACACTGAAGCTTTCTTT. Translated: CSAEWEQNTEAFF.

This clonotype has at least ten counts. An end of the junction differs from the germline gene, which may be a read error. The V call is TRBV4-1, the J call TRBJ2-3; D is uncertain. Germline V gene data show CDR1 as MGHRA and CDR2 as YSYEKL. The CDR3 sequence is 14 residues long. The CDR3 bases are TGTGCCAGCAGCCAAGGTGGGCGCACAGATACGCAGTATTTT. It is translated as CASSQGGRTDTQYF.

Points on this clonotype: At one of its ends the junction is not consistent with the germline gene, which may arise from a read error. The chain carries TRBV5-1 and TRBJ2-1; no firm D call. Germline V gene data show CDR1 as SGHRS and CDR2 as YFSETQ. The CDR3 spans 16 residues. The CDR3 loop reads CASSPGLRSLYDEQFF. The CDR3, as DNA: TGCGCCAGCAGCCCGGGTTTAAGGAGTCTCTACGATGAGCAGTTCTTC.

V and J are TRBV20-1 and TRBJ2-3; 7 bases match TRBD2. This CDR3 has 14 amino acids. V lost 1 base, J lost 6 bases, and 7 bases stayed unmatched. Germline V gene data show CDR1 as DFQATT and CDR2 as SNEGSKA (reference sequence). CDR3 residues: CSARGPGGRDTQYF. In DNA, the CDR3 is TGCAGTGCTAGAGGGCCGGGAGGAAGGGATACGCAGTATTTT.

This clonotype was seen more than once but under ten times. CDR3 in amino acids: CASTTLPSTGNEKLFF. Here the CDR3 DNA reads TGTGCCAGCACCACCTTACCATCCACAGGAAATGAAAAACTGTTTTTT. The chain combines TRBV6-5 with TRBJ1-4, with D possibly TRBD1 on 5 matching bases. V was trimmed by 7 bases and J by 5 bases, leaving 20 bases between them. Germline values: CDR1 MNHEY, CDR2 SVGAGI. The CDR3 extends over 16 amino acids.

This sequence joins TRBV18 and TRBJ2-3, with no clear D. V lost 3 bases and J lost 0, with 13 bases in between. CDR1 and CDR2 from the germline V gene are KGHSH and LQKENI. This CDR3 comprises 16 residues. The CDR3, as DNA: TGTGCCAGCTCACCGGCCGGGCAGATCAGCACAGATACGCAGTATTTT. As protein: CASSPAGQISTDTQYF.

CDR3 coding DNA: TGTGCCAGCAGTGAGGACACCCCGGGCCCAGATACGCAGTATTTT. Its protein is CASSEDTPGPDTQYF. The gene calls are TRBV2 and TRBJ2-3, with a possible D match to TRBD1 (5 bases). Germline V gene sequence: CDR1 SNHLY, CDR2 FYNNEI. CDR3 length equals 15 residues. V lost 3 bases and J 4 bases, leaving 14 bases between the germline ends.

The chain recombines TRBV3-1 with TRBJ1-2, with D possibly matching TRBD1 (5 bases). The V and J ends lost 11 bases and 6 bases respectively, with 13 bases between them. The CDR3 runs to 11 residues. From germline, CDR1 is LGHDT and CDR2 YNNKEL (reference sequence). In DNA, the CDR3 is TGTGCCTGCAACTCAGGGAATGGCTACACCTTC. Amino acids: CACNSGNGYTF.

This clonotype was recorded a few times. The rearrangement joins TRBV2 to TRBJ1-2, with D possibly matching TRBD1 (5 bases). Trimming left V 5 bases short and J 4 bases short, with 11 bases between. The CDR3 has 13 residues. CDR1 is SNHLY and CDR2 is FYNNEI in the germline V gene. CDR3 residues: CASSSGQTYGYTF. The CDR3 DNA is TGTGCCAGCAGTTCAGGACAAACCTATGGCTACACCTTC.

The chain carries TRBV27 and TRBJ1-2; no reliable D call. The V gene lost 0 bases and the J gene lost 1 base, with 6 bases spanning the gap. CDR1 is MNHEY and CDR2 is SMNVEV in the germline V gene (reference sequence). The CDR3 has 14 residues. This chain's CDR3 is CASSLSAVNYGYTF. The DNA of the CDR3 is TGTGCCAGCAGTTTATCGGCAGTTAACTATGGCTACACCTTC.

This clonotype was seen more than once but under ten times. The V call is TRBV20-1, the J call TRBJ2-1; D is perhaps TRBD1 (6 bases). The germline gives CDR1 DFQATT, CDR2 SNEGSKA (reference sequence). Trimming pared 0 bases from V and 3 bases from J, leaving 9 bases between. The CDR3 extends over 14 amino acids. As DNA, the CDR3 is TGCAGTGCTAGAGATCCAGGGGTCTACAATGAGCAGTTCTTC. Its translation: CSARDPGVYNEQFF.

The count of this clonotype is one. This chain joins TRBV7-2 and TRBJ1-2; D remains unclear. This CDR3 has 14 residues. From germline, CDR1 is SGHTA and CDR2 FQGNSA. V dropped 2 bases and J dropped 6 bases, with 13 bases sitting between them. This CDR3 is CASSLPKGTHGYTF. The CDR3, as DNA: TGTGCCAGCAGCTTACCCAAGGGAACCCATGGCTACACCTTC.

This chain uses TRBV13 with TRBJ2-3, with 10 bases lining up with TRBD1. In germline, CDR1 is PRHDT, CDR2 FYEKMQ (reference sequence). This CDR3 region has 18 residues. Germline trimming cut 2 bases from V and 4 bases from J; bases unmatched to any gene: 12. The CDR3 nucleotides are TGTGCCAGCAGCTTAAGGGGACAGGGGAGTCGACGAGCAGATACGCAGTATTTT. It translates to CASSLRGQGSRRADTQYF.

The CDR3 here is CASSPFGTGGIYGYTF. The DNA for the CDR3 is TGTGCCAGCAGCCCATTTGGGACAGGGGGTATCTATGGCTACACCTTC. The V and J genes are TRBV7-9 and TRBJ1-2, with 11 bases identical to TRBD1. The CDR3 spans 16 residues. V was pared by 5 bases and J by 4 bases, with 9 bases of the junction left unmatched. In germline, CDR1 is SEHNR, CDR2 FQNEAQ (reference sequence).

CDR3 amino acids: CASSFGAEQYF. DNA for the CDR3: TGTGCCAGCAGTTTTGGAGCTGAGCAGTACTTC. The chain joins TRBV27 to TRBJ2-5; D ambiguous. Trimming cost V 3 bases and J 11 bases, with 10 bases left between them. The germline CDR1 and CDR2 sequences are MNHEY and SMNVEV (reference sequence). This CDR3 spans 11 amino acids.

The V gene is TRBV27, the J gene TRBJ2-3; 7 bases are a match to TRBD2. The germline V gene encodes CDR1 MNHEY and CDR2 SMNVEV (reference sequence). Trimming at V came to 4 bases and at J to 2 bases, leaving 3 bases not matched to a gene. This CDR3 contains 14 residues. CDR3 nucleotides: TGTGCCAGCAGTTCACGACTAGCCACAGATACGCAGTATTTT. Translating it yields CASSSRLATDTQYF.

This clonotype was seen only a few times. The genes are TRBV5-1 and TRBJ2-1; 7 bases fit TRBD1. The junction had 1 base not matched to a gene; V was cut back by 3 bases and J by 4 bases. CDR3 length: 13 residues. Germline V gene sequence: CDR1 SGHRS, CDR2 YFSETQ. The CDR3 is CASSWGQYNEQFF. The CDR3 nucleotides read TGCGCCAGCAGCTGGGGACAGTACAATGAGCAGTTCTTC.

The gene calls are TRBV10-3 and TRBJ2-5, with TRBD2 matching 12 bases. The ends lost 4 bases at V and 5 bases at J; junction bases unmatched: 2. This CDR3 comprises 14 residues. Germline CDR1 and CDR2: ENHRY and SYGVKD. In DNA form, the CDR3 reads TGTGCCATCAGTGCTAGCGGGGGGGCTGAGACCCAGTACTTC. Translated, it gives CAISASGGAETQYF.

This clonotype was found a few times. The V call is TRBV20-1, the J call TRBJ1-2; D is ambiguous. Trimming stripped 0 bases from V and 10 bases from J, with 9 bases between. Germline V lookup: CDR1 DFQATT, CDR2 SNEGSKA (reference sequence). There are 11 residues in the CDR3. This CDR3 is CSARDLSLYTF. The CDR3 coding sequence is TGCAGTGCTAGAGATCTGTCGCTCTACACCTTC.

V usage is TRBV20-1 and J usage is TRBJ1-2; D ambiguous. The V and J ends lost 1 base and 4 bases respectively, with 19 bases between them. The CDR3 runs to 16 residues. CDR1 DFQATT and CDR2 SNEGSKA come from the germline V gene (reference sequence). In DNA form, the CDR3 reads TGCAGTGCTAGAGCTCAGAGGATAGGAGGATTCTATGGCTACACCTTC. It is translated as CSARAQRIGGFYGYTF.

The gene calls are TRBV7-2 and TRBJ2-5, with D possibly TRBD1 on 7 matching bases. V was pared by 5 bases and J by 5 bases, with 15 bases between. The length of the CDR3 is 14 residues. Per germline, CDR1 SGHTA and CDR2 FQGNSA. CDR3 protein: CASSRGGGEETQYF. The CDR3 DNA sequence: TGTGCCAGCAGCAGAGGAGGGGGCGAGGAGACCCAGTACTTC.

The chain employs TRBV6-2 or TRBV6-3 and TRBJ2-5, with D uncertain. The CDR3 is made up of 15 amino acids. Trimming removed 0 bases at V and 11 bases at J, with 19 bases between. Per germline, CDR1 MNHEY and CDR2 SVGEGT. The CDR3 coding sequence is TGTGCCAGCAGTTACTCGGTTTTCTTAGGTGGTGAGCAGTACTTC. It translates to CASSYSVFLGGEQYF.

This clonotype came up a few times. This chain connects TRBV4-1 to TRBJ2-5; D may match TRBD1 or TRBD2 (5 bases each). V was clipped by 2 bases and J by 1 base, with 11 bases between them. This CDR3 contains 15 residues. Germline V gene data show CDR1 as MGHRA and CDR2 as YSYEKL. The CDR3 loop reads CASSQWYGTQETQYF. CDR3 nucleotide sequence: TGCGCCAGCAGCCAATGGTACGGGACCCAAGAGACCCAGTACTTC.